This TCR beta chain was recovered during a study of T cell repertoires in cytomegalovirus infection. Study details: From public TCR beta signatures came an indication of both CMV infection and matching HLA type.

Regarding the study as a whole: Dominating the ex vivo response were TCR beta clonotypes that were CMV-specific and HLA-C-restricted. Cumulated frequencies of public TCR beta families served to identify carriers of CMV plus the relevant HLA.

Concerning this clonotype: The target antigen is unknown.

MiXCR, applied by TCRdb to the reads, yields one record per CDR3 protein. The sample holds 55,000 to 70,000 distinct CDR3 sequences, under 25% seen once. Germline V gene lookup returns CDR1 MNHEY and CDR2 SVGEGT. V shed 4 bases and J 2 bases; nucleotides not matched to a gene: 7. The CDR3 has 15 amino acids. Sample: PBMCs, sequenced either directly or after in vitro stimulation (not recorded which). The TCR was taken from a human donor in good health (CMV status not recorded). Some clones in this sample may be carry-over from other donors' samples. This chain joins TRBV6-2 or TRBV6-3 and TRBJ1-1, with 7 bases aligning to TRBD1. The CDR3: CASSWEQGINTEAFF. DNA for the CDR3: TGTGCCAGCAGTTGGGAACAGGGGATCAACACTGAAGCTTTCTTT.